Below, 15 T cell receptor beta chains from the same sample are listed, as sequenced in a study of T cell responses to AZD1222 COVID-19 vaccine (dated by TCRdb to the early 2020s). The time point label corresponds to: baseline before first vaccination. Receptors were amplified or captured by the immunoSEQ multiplex PCR assay. Not all clones reach the TCRdb copy of this immuneACCESS table, which keeps in-frame sequences only. Checked studies attribute under half of the gap to unresolved V genes and leave the rest unexplained. The sample yields roughly 150,000 clones; under 95% were counted once. The biggest ten clones account for about 4.4% of the sample. Sequencing was performed on peripheral blood, taken on day 0 of AZD1222 vaccination. The receptors shown here come from an adult in good health.

A single count supports this clone. The rearrangement links TRBV19 to TRBJ2-1; 7 nucleotides line up with TRBD2. Germline V CDR1 and CDR2: LNHDA, SQIVND (reference sequence). This CDR3 region has 11 residues. V lost 4 bases to trimming and J lost 14 bases; unmatched junction nucleotides: 5. CDR3 coding DNA: TGTGCCAGTAGTACTGGACTAGTAAAGTTCTTC. It translates to CASSTGLVKFF.

As concerns this clone: A much larger clone lies a single base off, so this may be a read error. The chain uses TRBV27 and TRBJ2-3, with D possibly TRBD1 on 5 matching bases. CDR3 length: 13 amino acids. Germline V gives CDR1 MNHEY, CDR2 SMNVEV (reference sequence). The CDR3 is CVSAPGPADTQYF. The CDR3 DNA reads as TGTGTCAGCGCCCCAGGGCCCGCAGATACGCAGTATTTT.

This sequence joins TRBV6-1 and TRBJ2-7; D unclear. Germline V lookup: CDR1 MNHNS, CDR2 SASEGT. Trimming removed 0 bases from V and 3 bases from J, with 9 bases in between. This CDR3 is built from 14 residues. Written as DNA, the CDR3 is TGTGCCAGCAGTGAAGCGCCGACGGTCTACGAGCAGTACTTC. Amino acids: CASSEAPTVYEQYF.

The genes are TRBV15 and TRBJ1-2; tentative D call: TRBD1 (6 bases). The CDR3 sequence is 14 residues long. Trimming removed 6 bases from V and 3 bases from J, with 14 bases in between. Germline V lookup: CDR1 LNHNV, CDR2 YYDKDF (reference sequence). The DNA of the CDR3 is TGTGCCACCAGAAATTCCGGGACACACTATGGCTACACCTTC. It yields the protein CATRNSGTHYGYTF.

The chain recombines TRBV6-4 with TRBJ1-1; D is perhaps TRBD1 (6 bases). This CDR3 is 15 amino acids long. The V and J ends lost 5 bases and 6 bases respectively, with 19 bases between them. CDR1 is MRHNA, CDR2 SNTAGT, per germline. The chain's CDR3 is CASSRDLGGAAEAFF. DNA of the CDR3: TGTGCCAGCAGTCGGGATCTGGGGGGCGCGGCTGAAGCTTTCTTT.

The chain combines TRBV7-2 with TRBJ1-1; a weak D match, TRBD1 (6 bases). The CDR3 extends over 16 amino acids. Germline V CDR1 and CDR2: SGHTA, FQGNSA. The V end lost 5 bases, the J end lost 4 bases, and 20 bases lay between the germline ends. The DNA for the CDR3 is TGTGCCAGCAGCCCAGACCCCACAGGGTTGGGCACTGAAGCTTTCTTT. Amino acid sequence: CASSPDPTGLGTEAFF.

This clone came up once. The chain couples TRBV28 to TRBJ1-2; 7 bases match TRBD1. The V segment lost 3 bases and the J segment 2 bases; nucleotides outside the gene matches: 9. This CDR3 has 16 residues. Per germline, CDR1 MDHEN and CDR2 SYDVKM. In DNA form, the CDR3 reads TGTGCCAGCAGTTTCCACTCACCGGGACAGAACTATGGCTACACCTTC. Protein product: CASSFHSPGQNYGYTF.

This rearrangement joins TRBV5-4 to TRBJ2-7, with D possibly being TRBD2 (7 bases). The CDR3 spans 14 residues. V shed 4 bases and J shed 6 bases, with 17 bases lying between them. Germline lookup yields CDR1 SGHNT and CDR2 YYREEE (reference sequence). The CDR3 sequence: CASSPLGGRLEQYF. Here the CDR3 DNA reads TGTGCCAGCAGCCCTCTCGGGGGGCGCCTCGAGCAGTACTTC. Together with reference TRBV5-4 and TRBJ2-7, the CDR3 gives the full variable domain: ETGVTQSPTHLIKTRGQQVTLRCSSQSGHNTVSWYQQALGQGPQFIFQYYREEENGRGNFPPRFSGLQFPNYSSELNVNALELDDSALYLCASSPLGGRLEQYFGPGTRLTVT.

The chain uses TRBV25-1 and TRBJ2-7; TRBD1 agrees at 7 bases. CDR1 is MGHDK, CDR2 SYGVNS, per germline. The V gene end was trimmed by 7 bases and the J gene end by 1 base; junction bases not matched to a gene: 10. This CDR3 has 15 residues. The CDR3 sequence is CASISSRDRSYEQYF. DNA of the CDR3: TGTGCCAGCATTTCGTCCCGGGACAGATCCTACGAGCAGTACTTC.

The chain carries TRBV28 and TRBJ2-1; perhaps TRBD2 as D (6 bases). The CDR3 spans 14 residues. CDR1 is MDHEN, CDR2 SYDVKM, per germline. The V end was cut by 0 bases, the J end by 5 bases, with 8 bases between. CDR3 sequence (DNA): TGTGCCAGCAGTTTATGGGGGGAGGACAATGAGCAGTTCTTC. This codes for CASSLWGEDNEQFF.

The V and J genes are TRBV27 and TRBJ2-7; D may be TRBD1 (6 bases). Between the trimmed V and J ends, which lost 7 bases and 2 bases, there was a span of 15 bases. This CDR3 is built from 14 residues. Germline values: CDR1 MNHEY, CDR2 SMNVEV (reference sequence). CDR3 protein: CASISQGLPYEQYF. Here the CDR3 DNA reads TGTGCCAGCATCTCTCAGGGGCTACCCTACGAGCAGTACTTC.

This rearrangement joins TRBV28 to TRBJ1-5; D remains ambiguous. V was clipped by 6 bases and J by 4 bases, with 13 bases between them. Germline assignment: CDR1 MDHEN and CDR2 SYDVKM. The CDR3 is made up of 14 amino acids. CDR3 DNA: TGTGCCAGCAGGCCAGGACCGACTAATCAGCCCCAGCATTTT. Protein: CASRPGPTNQPQHF.

The rearrangement links TRBV6-5 to TRBJ2-5; tentative D call: TRBD1 (6 bases). The CDR3 is made up of 14 amino acids. V was shortened by 2 bases and J by 5 bases, with 12 bases between the two germline ends. Germline V lookup: CDR1 MNHEY, CDR2 SVGAGI. CDR3 residues: CASSYRGSGETQYF. CDR3 sequence (DNA): TGTGCCAGCAGTTACAGGGGGTCGGGGGAGACCCAGTACTTC.

The chain uses TRBV21-1 and TRBJ2-1; the table's D call, TRBD2, was not checked against the DNA. TRBV21-1 is shown as a pseudogene. This CDR3 spans 15 amino acids. CDR3 sequence (DNA): TGTGCCAGCAGCAAAGTTAGCGGGAGAGACAATGAGCAGTTCTTC. It is translated as CASSKVSGRDNEQFF.

This chain connects TRBV21-1 to TRBJ1-2. TRBV21-1 is an annotated pseudogene. CDR3 length: 14 residues. DNA for the CDR3: TGTGCCAGCATAGGACGCTTCGGGAAACTTAGGGACACCTTC. Translated: CASIGRFGKLRDTF.